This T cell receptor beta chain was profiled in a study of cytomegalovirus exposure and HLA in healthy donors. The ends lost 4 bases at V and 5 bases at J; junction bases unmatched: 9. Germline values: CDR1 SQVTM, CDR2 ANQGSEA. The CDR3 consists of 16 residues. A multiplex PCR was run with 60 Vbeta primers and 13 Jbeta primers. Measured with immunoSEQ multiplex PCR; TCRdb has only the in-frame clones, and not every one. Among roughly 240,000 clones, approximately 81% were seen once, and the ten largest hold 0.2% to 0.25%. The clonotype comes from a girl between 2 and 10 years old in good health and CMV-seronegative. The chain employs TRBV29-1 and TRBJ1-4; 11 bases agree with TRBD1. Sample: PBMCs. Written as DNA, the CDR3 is TGCAGCGTTGGATGGACAGGGGGCCAAACGAATGAAAAACTGTTTTTT. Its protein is CSVGWTGGQTNEKLFF.